Shown below are 19 T cell receptor beta chains from a single sample sequenced in a study of cytomegalovirus exposure and HLA in healthy donors. A multiplex PCR was run with 60 Vbeta primers and 13 Jbeta primers. The data were produced by immunoSEQ multiplex PCR, yet TCRdb's version contains in-frame clones alone and is incomplete. The sample carries some 200,000 clones, approximately 78% recorded once. Sequencing used PBMCs. Receptors were obtained from a young woman in good health and CMV-seronegative.

This clone was seen a few times. This sequence joins TRBV29-1 and TRBJ1-5; 10 bases are shared with TRBD1. CDR3 length: 13 residues. Germline V gene data show CDR1 as SQVTM and CDR2 as ANQGSEA. With V trimmed by 6 bases and J by 6 bases, 5 bases remained unmatched. Written as DNA, the CDR3 is TGCAGCGTGGGGACAGGGGAAGGTCAGCCCCAGCATTTT. This sequence encodes CSVGTGEGQPQHF.

The chain has TRBV5-4 and TRBJ2-3, with 15 bases fitting TRBD2. Germline V CDR1 and CDR2: SGHNT, YYREEE (reference sequence). CDR3 length equals 17 residues. The ends lost 9 bases at V and 0 bases at J; junction bases unmatched: 8. CDR3 sequence (DNA): TGTGCCACCCCTGGACTAGCGGGGGGGCCGAGCACAGATACGCAGTATTTT. Translating gives CATPGLAGGPSTDTQYF.

Only a few counts were recorded for this clone. The V and J genes are TRBV6-5 and TRBJ2-7; tentatively, D is TRBD2 (6 bases). CDR3 length equals 13 residues. Germline CDR1 is MNHEY and CDR2 is SVGAGI. Trimming removed 4 bases from V and 4 bases from J, with 11 bases in between. CDR3 DNA sequence: TGTGCCAGCAGTTGGAGGGACGGTTACGAGCAGTACTTC. Amino acid sequence: CASSWRDGYEQYF.

The chain combines TRBV27 with TRBJ2-2, with a tentative D call TRBD1 (5 bases). Trimming removed 4 bases at V and 4 bases at J, with 16 bases between. Per the germline V gene, CDR1 is MNHEY and CDR2 is SMNVEV (reference sequence). This CDR3 contains 16 residues. CDR3 in amino acids: CASSSPRGARTGELFF. Here the CDR3 DNA reads TGTGCCAGCAGTTCCCCAAGGGGTGCGCGCACCGGGGAGCTGTTTTTT.

The DNA of the CDR3 is TGTGCCAGCAGCCAAACAGGCTATGGCTACACCTTC. Translating gives CASSQTGYGYTF. This chain links TRBV14 with TRBJ1-2; a possible D gene is TRBD1 (5 bases). The CDR3 is 12 residues long. The ends were cut back, 2 bases at V and 4 bases at J, with 5 bases in the middle. Per the germline V gene, CDR1 is SGHDN and CDR2 is FVKESK.

The genes are TRBV11-2 and TRBJ1-4; 8 positions agree with TRBD1. V trimming: 3 bases; J trimming: 8 bases; junction bases outside the gene matches: 11. The CDR3 is 16 amino acids. Germline CDR1 SGHAT, CDR2 FQNNGV. The chain's CDR3 is CASSFGQGIQPEKLFF. CDR3 DNA: TGTGCCAGCAGCTTTGGACAGGGAATACAACCGGAAAAACTGTTTTTT.

V and J are TRBV6-4 and TRBJ2-1; D is uncertain. The V end was cut by 3 bases, the J end by 2 bases, with 11 bases between. Germline CDR1 MRHNA, CDR2 SNTAGT. This CDR3 is built from 15 residues. DNA of the CDR3: TGTGCCAGCAGTGAAGATATCGCGGCCTACAATGAGCAGTTCTTC. Residues: CASSEDIAAYNEQFF.

This clone came up once. The J gene is TRBJ1-2, the V gene TRBV7-9, with 8 nucleotides matching TRBD1. This CDR3 has 14 amino acids. The germline gives CDR1 SEHNR, CDR2 FQNEAQ (reference sequence). The trim removed 2 bases at V and 2 bases at J, leaving 1 base unmatched. The CDR3 region is CASSLPGGNYGYTF. CDR3 DNA: TGTGCCAGCAGCTTACCAGGGGGCAACTATGGCTACACCTTC.

The chain couples TRBV6-1 to TRBJ2-7; TRBD2 might be the D (5 bases). In germline, CDR1 is MNHNS, CDR2 SASEGT. The CDR3 is 11 residues long. Deletions cut 6 bases from V and 3 bases from J, with 6 bases between. CDR3 amino acids: CASRGSYEQYF. DNA of the CDR3: TGTGCCAGCAGAGGGAGCTACGAGCAGTACTTC.

The chain couples TRBV9 to TRBJ2-3, with no clear D. Trimming removed 7 bases at V and 4 bases at J, with 16 bases between. Germline V gene lookup returns CDR1 SGDLS and CDR2 YYNGEE. CDR3 length: 14 amino acids. CDR3 sequence reads: CASGPQITPDTQYF. The CDR3 coding sequence is TGTGCCAGCGGCCCCCAAATAACCCCAGATACGCAGTATTTT.

The chain uses TRBV14 and TRBJ1-1; tentatively, D is TRBD1 (5 bases). This CDR3 is 14 amino acids long. V lost 2 bases, J lost 4 bases, and 11 bases lay in between. Germline CDR1 SGHDN, CDR2 FVKESK. Here the CDR3 reads CASSQLIGATEAFF. In nucleotides, the CDR3 is TGTGCCAGCAGCCAATTGATAGGGGCCACTGAAGCTTTCTTT.

The chain couples TRBV2 to TRBJ2-5, with 8 bases that match TRBD1. The CDR3 sequence is 12 residues long. CDR1 and CDR2 (germline): SNHLY, FYNNEI. V shed 6 bases and J 12 bases; nucleotides not matched to a gene: 9. The CDR3 DNA follows: TGTGCCAGCAGGGACTCAGGGGGCGCGGAGTACTTC. It codes for CASRDSGGAEYF.

The chain employs TRBV7-7 and TRBJ2-2, with 8 bases aligning to TRBD1. The CDR3 runs to 12 residues. J gave up 5 bases and V 8 bases, and 1 base lay outside the gene matches. Germline V CDR1 and CDR2: SSHAT, FNYEAQ (reference sequence). The CDR3 nucleotides read TGTGCCAGCCGACAGGGGACCGGGGAGCTGTTTTTT. Its translation is CASRQGTGELFF.

The chain links TRBV6-1 to TRBJ1-2; 7 bases fit TRBD1. Per the germline V gene, CDR1 is MNHNS and CDR2 is SASEGT. Trimming removed 2 bases from V and 6 bases from J; junction bases left unmatched: 6. The CDR3 contains 14 residues. CDR3 amino acids: CASSEIQGRDGYTF. As DNA, the CDR3 is TGTGCCAGCAGTGAAATACAGGGGCGGGATGGCTACACCTTC.

Notes on this clone: One junction end does not reproduce the germline sequence, and a read error may be involved. The chain links TRBV29-1 to TRBJ2-1, with D uncertain. Per the germline V gene, CDR1 is SQVTM and CDR2 is ANQGSEA. CDR3 length: 13 amino acids. The CDR3 here is CSVEKRLRGERFF. In DNA form, the CDR3 reads TGCAGCGTTGAAAAACGGCTAAGAGGCGAGCGGTTCTTC.

This clone was seen more than once but under ten times. This chain uses TRBV5-1 with TRBJ1-3; no firm D call. The CDR3 is 14 amino acids. Germline CDR1 is SGHRS and CDR2 is YFSETQ. The V gene lost 0 bases and the J gene lost 4 bases, with 8 bases spanning the gap. The CDR3 sequence: CASSLEYAGNTIYF. CDR3 in DNA: TGCGCCAGCAGCTTGGAATACGCGGGAAACACCATATATTTT.

This clone came up once. The V and J genes are TRBV2 and TRBJ2-5, with 9 bases identical to TRBD2. Germline lookup yields CDR1 SNHLY and CDR2 FYNNEI. The J segment lost 5 bases and the V segment lost 4 bases, leaving 8 bases of the junction unmatched. The CDR3 extends over 15 amino acids. The CDR3 nucleotides read TGTGCCAGCAGTGTCGAATTTGCGGGGGGGGAGACCCAGTACTTC. Amino acids: CASSVEFAGGETQYF.

This clone was seen just once. V is TRBV5-4 and J is TRBJ2-1, with 7 bases matching TRBD1. Germline V gene data show CDR1 as SGHNT and CDR2 as YYREEE (reference sequence). J gave up 9 bases and V 4 bases, and 10 bases lay outside the gene matches. The length of the CDR3 is 14 residues. This CDR3 reads CASSTGQINGEQFF. CDR3 DNA sequence: TGTGCCAGCAGCACGGGACAGATTAATGGTGAGCAGTTCTTC.

V usage is TRBV19 and J usage is TRBJ1-5, with 11 bases lining up with TRBD1. CDR3 length: 17 residues. Looked up from germline, CDR1 is LNHDA and CDR2 is SQIVND (reference sequence). V dropped 6 bases and J dropped 6; count of bases not matched to a gene: 13. The CDR3 nucleotides read TGTGCCAGTAGGTATTCGATTGGGACAGGGGGTGGTCAGCCCCAGCATTTT. Its translation is CASRYSIGTGGGQPQHF.